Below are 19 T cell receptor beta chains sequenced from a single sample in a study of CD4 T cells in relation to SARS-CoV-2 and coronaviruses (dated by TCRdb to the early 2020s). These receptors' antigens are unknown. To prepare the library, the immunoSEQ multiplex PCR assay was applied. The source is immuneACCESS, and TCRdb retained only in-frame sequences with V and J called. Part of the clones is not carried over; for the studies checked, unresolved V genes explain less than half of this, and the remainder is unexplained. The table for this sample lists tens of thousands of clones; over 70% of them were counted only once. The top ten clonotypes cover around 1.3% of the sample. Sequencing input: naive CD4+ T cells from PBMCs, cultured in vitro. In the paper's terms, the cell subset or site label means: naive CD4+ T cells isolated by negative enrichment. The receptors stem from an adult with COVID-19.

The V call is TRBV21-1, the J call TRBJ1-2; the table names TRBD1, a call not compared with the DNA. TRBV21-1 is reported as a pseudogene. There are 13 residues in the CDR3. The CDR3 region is CASSKYRGRGYTF. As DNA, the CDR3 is TGTGCCAGCAGCAAGTACAGGGGCCGGGGCTACACCTTC.

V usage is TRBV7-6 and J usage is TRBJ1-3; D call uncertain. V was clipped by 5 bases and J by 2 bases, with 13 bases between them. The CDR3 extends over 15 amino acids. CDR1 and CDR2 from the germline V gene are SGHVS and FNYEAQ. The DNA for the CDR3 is TGTGCCAGCAGCCCGCTTGTCGGAGCTGGAAACACCATATATTTT. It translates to CASSPLVGAGNTIYF.

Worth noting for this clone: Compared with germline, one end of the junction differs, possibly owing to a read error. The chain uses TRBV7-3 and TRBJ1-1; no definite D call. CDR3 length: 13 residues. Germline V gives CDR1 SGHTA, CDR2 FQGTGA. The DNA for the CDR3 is TGTGCCAGCAGCTCGGACCTGAACGCTGAAGCTTTCTTT. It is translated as CASSSDLNAEAFF.

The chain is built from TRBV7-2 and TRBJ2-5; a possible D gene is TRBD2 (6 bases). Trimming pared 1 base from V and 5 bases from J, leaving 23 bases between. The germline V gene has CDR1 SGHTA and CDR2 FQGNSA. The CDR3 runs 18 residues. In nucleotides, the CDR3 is TGTGCCAGCAGCTTAGTACCCCTTTTCCGGGAGCGGGCGGAGACCCAGTACTTC. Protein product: CASSLVPLFRERAETQYF.

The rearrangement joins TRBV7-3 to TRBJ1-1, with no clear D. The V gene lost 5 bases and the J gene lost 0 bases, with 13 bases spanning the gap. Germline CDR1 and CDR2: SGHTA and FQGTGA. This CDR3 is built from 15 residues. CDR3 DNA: TGTGCCAGCAGCCCATCCGGAGGGATGAACACTGAAGCTTTCTTT. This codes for CASSPSGGMNTEAFF.

This CDR3 reads CASSLASLGQGQETQYF. The CDR3 bases are TGTGCCAGCAGCTTAGCGAGTCTGGGACAGGGACAAGAGACCCAGTACTTC. This chain connects TRBV7-8 to TRBJ2-5, with 9 bases matching TRBD1. Germline CDR1 SGHVS, CDR2 FQNEAQ. This CDR3 spans 17 amino acids. The trim removed 0 bases at V and 2 bases at J, leaving 7 bases unmatched.

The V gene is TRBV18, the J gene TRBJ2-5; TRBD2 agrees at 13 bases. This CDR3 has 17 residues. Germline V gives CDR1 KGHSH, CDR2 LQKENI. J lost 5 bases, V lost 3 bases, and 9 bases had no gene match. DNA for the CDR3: TGTGCCAGCTCACCCGGCTTTGGACTAGCGGGAGATGAGACCCAGTACTTC. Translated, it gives CASSPGFGLAGDETQYF.

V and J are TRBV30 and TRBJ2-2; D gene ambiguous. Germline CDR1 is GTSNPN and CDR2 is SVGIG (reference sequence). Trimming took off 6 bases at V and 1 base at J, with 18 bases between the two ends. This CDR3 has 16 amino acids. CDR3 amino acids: CACARLTAVNTGELFF. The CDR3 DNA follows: TGTGCCTGTGCTCGTCTGACCGCAGTGAACACCGGGGAGCTGTTTTTT.

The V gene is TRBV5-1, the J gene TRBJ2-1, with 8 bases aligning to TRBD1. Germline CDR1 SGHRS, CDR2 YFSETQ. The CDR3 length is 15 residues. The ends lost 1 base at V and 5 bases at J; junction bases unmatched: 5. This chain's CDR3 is CASSLTGGLDNEQFF. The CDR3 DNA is TGCGCCAGCAGCTTGACAGGGGGATTAGACAATGAGCAGTTCTTC.

The CDR3 here is CASSHPRGLETQYF. The DNA for the CDR3 is TGTGCCAGCAGTCATCCGAGGGGGCTTGAGACCCAGTACTTC. This sequence joins TRBV11-1 and TRBJ2-5; 7 bases agree with TRBD1. This CDR3 has 14 amino acids. J gave up 5 bases and V 6 bases, and 9 bases lay outside the gene matches. The germline V gene encodes CDR1 SGHAT and CDR2 FQDESV (reference sequence).

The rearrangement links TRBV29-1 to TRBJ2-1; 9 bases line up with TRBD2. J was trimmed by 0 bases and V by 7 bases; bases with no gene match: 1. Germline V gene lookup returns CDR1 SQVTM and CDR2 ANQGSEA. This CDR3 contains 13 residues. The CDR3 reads CSASGDSYNEQFF. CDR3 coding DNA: TGCAGCGCTAGCGGGGACTCCTACAATGAGCAGTTCTTC.

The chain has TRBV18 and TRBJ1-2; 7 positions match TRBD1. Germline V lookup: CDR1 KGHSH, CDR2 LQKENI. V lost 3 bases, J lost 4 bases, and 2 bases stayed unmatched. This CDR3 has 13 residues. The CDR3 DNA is TGTGCCAGCTCACCCGGGACAGCCTATGGCTACACCTTC. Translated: CASSPGTAYGYTF.

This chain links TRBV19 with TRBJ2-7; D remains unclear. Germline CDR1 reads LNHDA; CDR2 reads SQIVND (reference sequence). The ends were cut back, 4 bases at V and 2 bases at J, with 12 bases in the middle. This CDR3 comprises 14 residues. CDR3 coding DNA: TGTGCCAGTAGTACAATCACGGATGCCTACGAGCAGTACTTC. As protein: CASSTITDAYEQYF.

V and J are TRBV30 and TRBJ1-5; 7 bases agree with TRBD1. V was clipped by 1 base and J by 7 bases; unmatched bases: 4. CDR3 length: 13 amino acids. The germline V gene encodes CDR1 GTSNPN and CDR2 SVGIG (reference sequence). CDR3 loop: CAWSAAGGQPQHF. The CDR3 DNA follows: TGTGCCTGGAGTGCGGCAGGGGGGCAGCCCCAGCATTTT.

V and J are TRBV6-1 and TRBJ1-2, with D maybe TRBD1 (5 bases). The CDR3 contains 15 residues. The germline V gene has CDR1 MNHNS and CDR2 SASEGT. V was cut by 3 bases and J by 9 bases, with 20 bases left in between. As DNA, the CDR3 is TGTGCCAGCAGTGAGGTAGACAGTCGCCCTTGGAGCTACACCTTC. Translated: CASSEVDSRPWSYTF.

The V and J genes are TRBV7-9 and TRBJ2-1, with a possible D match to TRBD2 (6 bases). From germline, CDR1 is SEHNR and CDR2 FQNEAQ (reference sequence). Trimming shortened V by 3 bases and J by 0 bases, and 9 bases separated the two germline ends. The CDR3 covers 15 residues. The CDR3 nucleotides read TGTGCCAGCAGCTTGGGAGGCTACTCCTACAATGAGCAGTTCTTC. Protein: CASSLGGYSYNEQFF.

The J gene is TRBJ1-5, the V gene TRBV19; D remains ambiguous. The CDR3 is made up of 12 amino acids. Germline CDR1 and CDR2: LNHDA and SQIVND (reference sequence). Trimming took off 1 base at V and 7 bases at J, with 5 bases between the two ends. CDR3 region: CASSIGDQPQHF. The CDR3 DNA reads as TGTGCCAGTAGTATAGGTGACCAGCCCCAGCATTTT. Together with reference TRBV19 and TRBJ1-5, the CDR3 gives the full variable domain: DGGITQSPKYLFRKEGQNVTLSCEQNLNHDAMYWYRQDPGQGLRLIYYSQIVNDFQKGDIAEGYSVSREKKESFPLTVTSAQKNPTAFYLCASSIGDQPQHFGDGTRLSIL.

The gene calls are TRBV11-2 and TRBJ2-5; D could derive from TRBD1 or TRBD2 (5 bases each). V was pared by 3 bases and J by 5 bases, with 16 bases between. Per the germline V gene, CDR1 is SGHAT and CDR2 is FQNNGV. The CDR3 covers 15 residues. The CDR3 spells CASSFFHAGTETQYF. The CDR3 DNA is TGTGCCAGCAGCTTTTTTCATGCCGGGACCGAGACCCAGTACTTC.

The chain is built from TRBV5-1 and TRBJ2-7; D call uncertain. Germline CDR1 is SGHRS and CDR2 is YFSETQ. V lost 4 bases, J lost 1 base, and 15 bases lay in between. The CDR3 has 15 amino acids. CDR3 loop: CASSLPPGGSYEQYF. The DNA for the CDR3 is TGCGCCAGCAGCCTCCCCCCCGGCGGATCCTACGAGCAGTACTTC.